This TCR beta chain comes out of a study of beta chain features in type 1 diabetes. Expressed TCRB transcripts were sequenced because the entire RNA isolate underwent reverse transcription. Here immunoSEQ multiplex PCR was the method, and the copy in TCRdb shows in-frame clones only, minus some. The sample includes approximately 400,000 clones, about 15% of them seen just once. With 3 bases clipped from V and 7 bases from J, the junction kept 7 bases outside the gene matches. This CDR3 has 13 residues. The germline gives CDR1 SGDLS, CDR2 YYNGEE. This sequence originates from a woman younger than 35 in good health. The sequenced sample consisted of naive CD4+ T cells from blood. The rearrangement joins TRBV9 to TRBJ2-7, with TRBD1 identical over 7 bases. CDR3 in DNA: TGTGCCAGCAGCGCCCGGGACAGAGGGGAGCAGTACTTC. This encodes CASSARDRGEQYF.